This T cell receptor beta chain derives from a study of immune characterization of retroperitoneal liposarcoma. Trimming removed 4 bases at V and 10 bases at J, with 17 bases between. The CDR3 covers 14 residues. From the PCR reads, TCRdb called clonotypes with MiXCR, one entry per CDR3 protein. Of 10,000 to 12,000 distinct CDR3 sequences listed, about 27% were seen once; the top ten hold approximately 8%. The source material was tumor tissue. This clonotype originated in a male donor with retroperitoneal liposarcoma. The chain employs TRBV12-3 or TRBV12-4 and TRBJ2-1; D remains ambiguous. CDR3 amino acids: CASSSLLSYYEQFF. The CDR3 DNA sequence: TGTGCCAGCAGTTCTCTACTTTCATACTACGAGCAGTTCTTC.